A selection of T cell receptor beta chains follows, all from one sample in a study of chemoradiotherapy in HPV16-positive cancers. TCRdb's copy holds only in-frame clones and misses some; the assay was immunoSEQ multiplex PCR. The table lists over a thousand clones, around 88% of them singletons, with nearly 5% in the top ten. The material was tumor tissue, obtained from a patient who underwent chemoradiotherapy. All receptors derive from a human donor with HPV-associated anogenital cancer. Each CDR3 is given with its conserved first and last residue. Each record gives: CDR3 protein, CDR3 DNA, D gene, J gene, clone size, V gene. The D gene is left open where the match is weak. A row's size may be missing; if present it is once, few, many or a size class.

CDR3: CASSSIWDQSYEQYF
DNA: TGTGCCAGTAGTTCAATTTGGGACCAATCCTACGAGCAGTACTTC
D: .
J: TRBJ2-7
size: .
V: TRBV19

CDR3: CAWKSSGISREQYF
DNA: TGTGCCTGGAAATCTAGCGGGATCTCTAGGGAGCAGTACTTC
D: TRBD2
J: TRBJ2-7
size: .
V: TRBV30

CDR3: CASSLGGANSPLHF
DNA: TGCGCCAGCAGCTTAGGGGGTGCCAACTCACCCCTCCACTTT
D: .
J: TRBJ1-6
size: .
V: TRBV5-1

CDR3: CASSQAQGVGIYGYTF
DNA: TGCGCCAGCAGCCAGGCCCAGGGGGTGGGTATCTATGGCTACACCTTC
D: TRBD1
J: TRBJ1-2
size: .
V: TRBV4-1

CDR3: CASSLERASGGDEQFF
DNA: TGTGCCAGCAGCTTGGAACGAGCTAGCGGGGGGGATGAGCAGTTCTTC
D: TRBD2
J: TRBJ2-1
size: .
V: TRBV5-4

CDR3: CASSLEGLLSYEQYF
DNA: TGTGCCAGCAGCTTGGAGGGACTCCTCTCCTACGAGCAGTACTTC
D: .
J: TRBJ2-7
size: .
V: TRBV5-4

CDR3: CASSYHHEQYF
DNA: TGTGCCAGCAGTTACCACCACGAGCAGTACTTC
D: .
J: TRBJ2-7
size: few
V: TRBV6-5

CDR3: CSVGQRGASGEQFF
DNA: TGCAGCGTTGGTCAGCGGGGGGCGAGTGGTGAGCAGTTCTTC
D: TRBD2
J: TRBJ2-1
size: once
V: TRBV29-1

CDR3: CAWSRGRTLSYEQYF
DNA: TGTGCCTGGAGTAGGGGCAGGACCCTCTCCTACGAGCAGTACTTC
D: .
J: TRBJ2-7
size: once
V: TRBV30

CDR3: CASSQDLGTGVRGGYTF
DNA: TGCGCCAGCAGCCAAGACTTAGGGACAGGGGTTCGGGGAGGCTACACCTTC
D: TRBD1
J: TRBJ1-2
size: .
V: TRBV4-3

CDR3: CASSRDRLTNEKLFF
DNA: TGTGCCAGCAGTCGGGACAGGTTAACTAATGAAAAACTGTTTTTT
D: TRBD1
J: TRBJ1-4
size: .
V: TRBV2

CDR3: CASLRTGGNEKLFF
DNA: TGTGCCAGCCTCCGGACAGGGGGAAACGAAAAACTGTTTTTT
D: TRBD1
J: TRBJ1-4
size: .
V: TRBV5-6

CDR3: CASRYRGSGVNTEAFF
DNA: TGTGCCAGCAGATACAGGGGATCGGGGGTGAACACTGAAGCTTTCTTT
D: TRBD1
J: TRBJ1-1
size: .
V: TRBV6-5

CDR3: CASSLKTGNYEQYF
DNA: TGTGCCAGCAGCTTAAAGACAGGAAACTACGAGCAGTACTTC
D: .
J: TRBJ2-7
size: .
V: TRBV28

CDR3: CASSYPTGSSGNTIYF
DNA: TGTGCCAGCAGCTACCCGACAGGGAGCTCTGGAAACACCATATATTTT
D: TRBD1
J: TRBJ1-3
size: .
V: TRBV7-2

CDR3: CASSLTQTGTRHEQYF
DNA: TGCGCCAGCAGCTTGACGCAAACCGGGACACGCCACGAGCAGTACTTC
D: .
J: TRBJ2-7
size: .
V: TRBV5-1

CDR3: CASSKRDREAEAFF
DNA: TGTGCCAGCAGCAAGCGGGACAGGGAGGCTGAAGCTTTCTTT
D: .
J: TRBJ1-1
size: few
V: TRBV21-1

CDR3: CASSLTSGRAYGTDTQYF
DNA: TGCGCCAGCAGCTTAACTAGCGGGAGGGCGTATGGGACAGATACGCAGTATTTT
D: TRBD2
J: TRBJ2-3
size: .
V: TRBV5-1

CDR3: CAWSEGGRFYGYTF
DNA: TGTGCCTGGAGTGAGGGGGGACGTTTCTATGGCTACACCTTC
D: .
J: TRBJ1-2
size: .
V: TRBV30

CDR3: CSARDSYEQYF
DNA: TGCAGTGCTAGAGATTCCTACGAGCAGTACTTC
D: .
J: TRBJ2-7
size: few
V: TRBV20-1

CDR3: CASSMDSGETQYF
DNA: TGCGCCAGCAGCATGGACAGCGGAGAGACCCAGTACTTC
D: .
J: TRBJ2-5
size: .
V: TRBV5-1

CDR3: CASSLDPMTSGSDEQFF
DNA: TGTGCCAGCAGTCTCGATCCTATGACTAGCGGGAGCGATGAGCAGTTCTTC
D: TRBD2
J: TRBJ2-1
size: .
V: TRBV28

CDR3: CASSLGTGGSTGELFF
DNA: TGTGCCAGCAGCTTAGGGACAGGGGGTTCCACCGGGGAGCTGTTTTTT
D: TRBD1
J: TRBJ2-2
size: .
V: TRBV7-9

CDR3: CATGVGGYEQYF
DNA: TGTGCCACCGGGGTAGGGGGCTACGAGCAGTACTTC
D: .
J: TRBJ2-7
size: .
V: TRBV10-3

CDR3: CASSYSGTGRETQYF
DNA: TGTGCCAGCAGTTACTCGGGGACAGGGCGAGAGACCCAGTACTTC
D: TRBD1
J: TRBJ2-5
size: .
V: TRBV6-5

CDR3: CANTGVWDTEAFF
DNA: TGTGCCAACACAGGGGTTTGGGACACTGAAGCTTTCTTT
D: TRBD1
J: TRBJ1-1
size: .
V: TRBV2

CDR3: CASRTTANTEAFF
DNA: TGTGCCAGCAGAACGACAGCTAACACTGAAGCTTTCTTT
D: .
J: TRBJ1-1
size: .
V: TRBV7-2

CDR3: CAWSAQGARLLETQYF
DNA: TGTGCCTGGAGTGCCCAGGGGGCGCGACTGTTGGAGACCCAGTACTTC
D: TRBD1
J: TRBJ2-5
size: .
V: TRBV30

CDR3: CASSDGTASNQPQHF
DNA: TGTGCCAGTAGTGACGGGACAGCTAGCAATCAGCCCCAGCATTTT
D: TRBD1
J: TRBJ1-5
size: .
V: TRBV19

CDR3: CASSPPERASYEQYF
DNA: TGTGCCAGCAGTCCCCCTGAGCGGGCGTCCTACGAGCAGTACTTC
D: .
J: TRBJ2-7
size: .
V: TRBV28

CDR3: CASSPHRDGYEQYF
DNA: TGTGCCAGCTCACCACACAGGGATGGCTACGAGCAGTACTTC
D: .
J: TRBJ2-7
size: .
V: TRBV18

CDR3: CASSVAGARNEQFF
DNA: TGTGCCAGCAGCGTAGCTGGAGCGCGCAATGAGCAGTTCTTC
D: .
J: TRBJ2-1
size: few
V: TRBV9

CDR3: CSAQKIEVEFF
DNA: TGCAGCGCCCAGAAGATAGAGGTGGAGTTCTTC
D: .
J: TRBJ2-1
size: .
V: TRBV29-1

CDR3: CASSIGRDLNGYTF
DNA: TGTGCCAGTAGTATTGGCAGGGATTTGAATGGCTACACCTTC
D: .
J: TRBJ1-2
size: .
V: TRBV19

CDR3: CASSTRDRAQFF
DNA: TGTGCCAGCAGTACAAGGGACAGGGCGCAGTTCTTC
D: TRBD1
J: TRBJ2-1
size: .
V: TRBV27

CDR3: CASSIALQSRYNEQFF
DNA: TGTGCCAGTAGTATAGCTTTACAGAGTCGCTACAATGAGCAGTTCTTC
D: .
J: TRBJ2-1
size: .
V: TRBV19

CDR3: CASSEGDTEAFF
DNA: TGCGCCAGCAGTGAGGGGGACACTGAAGCTTTCTTT
D: .
J: TRBJ1-1
size: .
V: TRBV10-1

CDR3: CASSFGGEGNEQFF
DNA: TGTGCCAGCAGCTTCGGGGGGGAAGGGAATGAGCAGTTCTTC
D: TRBD2
J: TRBJ2-1
size: .
V: TRBV11-3

CDR3: CASSVAGARNEQFF
DNA: TGTGCCAGCAGCGTGGCGGGAGCTAGAAATGAGCAGTTCTTC
D: TRBD2
J: TRBJ2-1
size: few
V: TRBV9

CDR3: CAIGGSGRSYNEQFF
DNA: TGTGCCATCGGGGGTAGCGGGAGATCCTACAATGAGCAGTTCTTC
D: TRBD2
J: TRBJ2-1
size: .
V: TRBV10-3

CDR3: CASSQDRDEAFF
DNA: TGCGCCAGCAGCCAAGATCGAGATGAAGCTTTCTTT
D: .
J: TRBJ1-1
size: few
V: TRBV4-1

CDR3: CASKDFNYGYTF
DNA: TGTGCCAGCAAGGACTTTAACTATGGCTACACCTTC
D: .
J: TRBJ1-2
size: .
V: TRBV6-5

CDR3: CASSGQTMRKTYGYTF
DNA: TGTGCCAGCAGTGGGCAGACTATGCGAAAGACCTATGGCTACACCTTC
D: .
J: TRBJ1-2
size: .
V: TRBV6-1

CDR3: CASRDATNEKLFF
DNA: TGTGCCAGTAGGGATGCAACTAATGAAAAACTGTTTTTT
D: .
J: TRBJ1-4
size: .
V: TRBV19

CDR3: CASSPLPGDTEAFF
DNA: TGTGCCAGCTCACCACTTCCAGGGGACACTGAAGCTTTCTTT
D: .
J: TRBJ1-1
size: .
V: TRBV18

CDR3: CASSVVLGGSTDTQYF
DNA: TGTGCCAGCAGCGTAGTGCTAGGGGGTAGCACAGATACGCAGTATTTT
D: .
J: TRBJ2-3
size: .
V: TRBV9

CDR3: CSVDPPDRSYGYTF
DNA: TGCAGCGTTGACCCGCCCGACAGGAGCTATGGCTACACCTTC
D: .
J: TRBJ1-2
size: .
V: TRBV29-1

CDR3: CAWSVNSLSGGYTF
DNA: TGTGCCTGGAGTGTCAACAGCCTATCAGGTGGCTACACCTTC
D: .
J: TRBJ1-2
size: .
V: TRBV30

CDR3: CASTLGQITEAFF
DNA: TGTGCCAGCACCCTAGGGCAGATTACTGAAGCTTTCTTT
D: .
J: TRBJ1-1
size: once
V: TRBV6-6